Listed below are T cell receptor beta chains from one sample, sequenced in a study of blood T cell repertoires in COVID-19. Using immunoSEQ multiplex PCR, the repertoire was profiled, and TCRdb retains in-frame clones only, with some absent. The data show 50,000 to 75,000 clones, about 80% seen once. The sequenced sample was peripheral blood. Every receptor here comes from a man aged 80 or over with active or convalescent COVID-19. Each CDR3 is given with its conserved first and last residue. D genes are given only for firm matches. For some rows the clone size is stated as once, few or many, or as a class when expanded; others skip it.

DNA | CDR3 | length | D | J | V | size
TGTGCCAGTAGTATCCAAGGGGGACGGAATGAAAAACTGTTTTTT | CASSIQGGRNEKLFF | 15 | NA | TRBJ1-4 | TRBV19 | many
TGTGCCAGCAGGGGGAGACAGGGGAGGACAGATACGCAGTATTTT | CASRGRQGRTDTQYF | 15 | TRBD1 | TRBJ2-3 | TRBV7-2 | NA
TGTGCCTCGTCCCTAGGCAGCAGCTCCTACGAGCAGTACTTC | CASSLGSSSYEQYF | 14 | NA | TRBJ2-7 | TRBV30 | NA
TGTGCCAGCAGTGAATTTGGGGGGGTGAATTCACCCCTCCACTTT | CASSEFGGVNSPLHF | 15 | NA | TRBJ1-6 | TRBV25-1 | NA
TGTGCCAGCAGCCCACAATCGGGAGGGAGAAATTCACCCCTCCACTTT | CASSPQSGGRNSPLHF | 16 | NA | TRBJ1-6 | TRBV7-2 | few
TGTGCCAGCAGTGAATACAGGGAATATGGCTACACCTTC | CASSEYREYGYTF | 13 | NA | TRBJ1-2 | TRBV25-1 | NA
TGTGCCACCAGCAGAGATCTGGACAGGGCTAGGGAAAAACTGTTTTTT | CATSRDLDRAREKLFF | 16 | TRBD1 | TRBJ1-4 | TRBV15 | NA
TGCGCCAGCAGCCTTAGCGGGGGGGCGGGCGAGCAGTACTTC | CASSLSGGAGEQYF | 14 | TRBD2 | TRBJ2-7 | TRBV4-1 | few
TGTGCCAGCAGTCCATGGGGGGGTCAGGGGCAGTTCTTC | CASSPWGGQGQFF | 13 | TRBD2 | TRBJ2-1 | TRBV27 | NA
TGTGCCAGCAGTTTTAACAGACGGGCTTTCTTT | CASSFNRRAFF | 11 | NA | TRBJ1-1 | TRBV12-3/TRBV12-4 | once
TGTGCCAGTAGTATAGTCCATTCCGGGACAGGTAATAGCAATCAGCCCCAGCATTTT | CASSIVHSGTGNSNQPQHF | 19 | TRBD1 | TRBJ1-5 | TRBV19 | NA
TGTGCCAGCAGGGAGACGATAGCAACTAATGAAAAACTGTTTTTT | CASRETIATNEKLFF | 15 | NA | TRBJ1-4 | TRBV28 | NA
TGCGCCAGCAGCCAGGGCGGACAGGGCAGTGGCTACACCTTC | CASSQGGQGSGYTF | 14 | TRBD1 | TRBJ1-2 | TRBV5-1 | NA
TGTGCCAGCAGCACACAGGGTGGAAACACCATATATTTT | CASSTQGGNTIYF | 13 | NA | TRBJ1-3 | TRBV6-5 | NA
TGTGCCAGCAGCCGACCACTGGGACTTCAGGACACTGAAGCTTTCTTT | CASSRPLGLQDTEAFF | 16 | NA | TRBJ1-1 | TRBV28 | NA